The clone carrying this T cell receptor (beta chain) was observed a few times. Its antigen is still unknown. This entry belongs to a study of T cells after yellow fever vaccination. Study overall: SMART-Seq v4 Ultra Low Input served to prepare low-cell-number fractions.

CDR1 LGHNA and CDR2 YSLEER come from the germline V gene. The V gene lost 4 bases and the J gene lost 0 bases, with 12 bases spanning the gap. The CDR3 runs 16 residues. Conversion of TCR transcripts into cDNA relied on 5'RACE template switching, which added a universal primer site and UMIs. MiXCR, applied by TCRdb to the 5' RACE reads, yields one record per CDR3 protein. Of about 320,000 distinct CDR3 sequences in the sample, roughly a tenth were seen once. General study results and limits: A minor fraction of clonotypes spanned both CD4 and CD8 compartments. When the response was secondary, it was weaker but reached its peak faster, day 5 versus 15.

The sequence came from a man aged 18-30 years who received the YFV17D yellow fever vaccine. The chain uses TRBV4-3 and TRBJ1-4; D unclear. The sample consisted of CD4+ T cells sorted from PBMCs, taken 45 days after the yellow fever booster vaccination. The CDR3 reads CASSLSWAATNEKLFF. In DNA form, the CDR3 reads TGCGCCAGCAGCCTCTCCTGGGCCGCAACTAATGAAAAACTGTTTTTT.